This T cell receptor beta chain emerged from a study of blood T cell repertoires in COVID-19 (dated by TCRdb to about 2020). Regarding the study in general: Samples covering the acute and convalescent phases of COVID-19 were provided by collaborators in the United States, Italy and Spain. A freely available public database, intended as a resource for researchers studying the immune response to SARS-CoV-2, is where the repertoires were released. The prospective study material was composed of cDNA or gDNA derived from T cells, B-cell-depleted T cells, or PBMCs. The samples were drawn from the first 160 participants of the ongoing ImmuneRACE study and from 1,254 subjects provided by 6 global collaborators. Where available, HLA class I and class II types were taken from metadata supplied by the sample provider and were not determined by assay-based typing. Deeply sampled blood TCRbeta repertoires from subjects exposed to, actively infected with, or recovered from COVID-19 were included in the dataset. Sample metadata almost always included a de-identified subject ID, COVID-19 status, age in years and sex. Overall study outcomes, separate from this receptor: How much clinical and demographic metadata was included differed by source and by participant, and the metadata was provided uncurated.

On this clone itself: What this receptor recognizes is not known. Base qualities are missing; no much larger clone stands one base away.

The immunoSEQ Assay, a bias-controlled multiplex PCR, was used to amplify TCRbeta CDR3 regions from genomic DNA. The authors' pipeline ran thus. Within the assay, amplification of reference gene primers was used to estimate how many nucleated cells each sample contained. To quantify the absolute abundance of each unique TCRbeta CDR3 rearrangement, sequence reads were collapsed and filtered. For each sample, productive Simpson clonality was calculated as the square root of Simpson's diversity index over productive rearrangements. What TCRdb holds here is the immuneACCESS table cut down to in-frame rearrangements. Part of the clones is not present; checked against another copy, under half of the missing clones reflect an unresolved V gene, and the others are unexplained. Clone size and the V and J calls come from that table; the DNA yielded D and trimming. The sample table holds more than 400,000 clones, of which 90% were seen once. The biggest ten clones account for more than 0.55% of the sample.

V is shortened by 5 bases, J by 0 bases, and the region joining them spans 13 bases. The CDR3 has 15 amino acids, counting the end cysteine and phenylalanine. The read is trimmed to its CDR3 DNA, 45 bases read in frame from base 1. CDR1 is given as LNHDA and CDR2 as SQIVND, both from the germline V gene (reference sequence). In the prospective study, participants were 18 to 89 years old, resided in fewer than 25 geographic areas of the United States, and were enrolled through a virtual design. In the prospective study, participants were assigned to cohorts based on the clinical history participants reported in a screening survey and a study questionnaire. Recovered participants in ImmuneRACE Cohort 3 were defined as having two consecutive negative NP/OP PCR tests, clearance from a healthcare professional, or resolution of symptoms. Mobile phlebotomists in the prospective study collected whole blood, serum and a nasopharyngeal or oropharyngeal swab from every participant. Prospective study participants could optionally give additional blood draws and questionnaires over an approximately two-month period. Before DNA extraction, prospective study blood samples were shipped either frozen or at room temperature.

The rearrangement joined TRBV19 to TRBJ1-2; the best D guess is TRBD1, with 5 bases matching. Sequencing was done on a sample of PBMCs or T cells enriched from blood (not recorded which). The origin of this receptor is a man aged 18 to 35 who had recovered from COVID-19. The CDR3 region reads CASSVQGPANYGYTF. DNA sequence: TGTGCCAGTAGTGTTCAGGGCCCGGCTAACTATGGCTACACCTTC.